The 25 T cell receptor beta chains given below trace back to one sample, sequenced in a study of T cell repertoires in aging, cancer and after chemotherapy. TRB rearrangements spanning V, D and J were amplified using mixed TRB-A/B primers. MiXCR was run by TCRdb on the multiplex PCR reads, yielding one entry per CDR3 protein. The repertoire holds fewer than 850 distinct CDR3 sequences, with around a fifth as singletons. Amplification of TCR beta used genomic DNA extracted from peripheral blood. Sequenced material: blood. These receptors came from a human donor with a blood cancer.

This clonotype was found a few times. The chain recombines TRBV5-6 with TRBJ1-1; tentatively, D is TRBD1 (6 bases). The germline V and J ends were trimmed by 7 bases and 11 bases, with 18 bases remaining between them. The CDR3 spans 12 residues. Germline V gene lookup returns CDR1 SGHDT and CDR2 YYEEEE. CDR3: CASDLGGRSAFF. The CDR3 DNA is TGTGCCAGCGACCTGGGGGGCCGGTCGGCTTTCTTT.

This clonotype is labeled as medium-sized (0.01 to 0.1%). The genes are TRBV6-2 or TRBV6-3 and TRBJ1-1; D call uncertain. CDR1 is MNHEY, CDR2 SVGEGT, per germline. V shed 8 bases and J shed 4 bases, with 17 bases lying between them. The CDR3 consists of 14 residues. CDR3 protein: CASSRGPRGTEAFF. DNA of the CDR3: TGTGCCAGCTCCCGGGGTCCGAGAGGCACTGAAGCTTTCTTT.

This clonotype is large by share. The chain uses TRBV5-1 and TRBJ2-7, with 7 bases identical to TRBD1. Germline V gene sequence: CDR1 SGHRS, CDR2 YFSETQ. V was clipped by 4 bases and J by 3 bases; unmatched bases: 7. This CDR3 spans 14 amino acids. The CDR3 loop is CASSPTQGNYEQYF. As DNA, the CDR3 is TGCGCCAGCAGCCCTACACAGGGGAACTACGAGCAGTACTTC.

Judged by abundance, this clonotype is large. The V and J genes are TRBV6-1 and TRBJ2-1; 9 bases match TRBD2. Germline V gene lookup returns CDR1 MNHNS and CDR2 SASEGT. With 7 bases clipped from V and 5 bases from J, the junction kept 6 bases outside the gene matches. This CDR3 contains 14 residues. The CDR3 loop reads CASTRLAGNNEQFF. CDR3 in DNA: TGTGCCAGCACACGTCTAGCGGGGAACAATGAGCAGTTCTTC.

By sample share, this clonotype is medium-sized (0.01 to 0.1%). V usage is TRBV20-1 and J usage is TRBJ2-3; D gene uncertain. The CDR3 sequence is 12 residues long. V was clipped by 0 bases and J by 1 base, with 2 bases between them. Germline V gene lookup returns CDR1 DFQATT and CDR2 SNEGSKA (reference sequence). CDR3: CSAREGTDTQYF. For the CDR3, the DNA is TGCAGTGCTAGAGAGGGCACAGATACGCAGTATTTT.

In this sample, this clonotype is medium-sized (0.01 to 0.1%). This sequence joins TRBV10-2 and TRBJ1-3; tentatively, D is TRBD1 (5 bases). The germline V gene encodes CDR1 WSHSY and CDR2 SAAADI. The V end was cut by 4 bases, the J end by 7 bases, with 20 bases between. CDR3 length: 16 amino acids. CDR3: CASSGRAISGVNTIYF. CDR3 nucleotides: TGCGCCAGCAGTGGTCGGGCGATCTCGGGGGTCAACACCATATATTTT.

This clonotype was recorded a few times. This sequence joins TRBV4-3 and TRBJ1-2, with TRBD1 as a possible D gene (5 bases). V lost 0 bases and J 2 bases, leaving 10 bases between the germline ends. The CDR3 consists of 15 residues. Germline CDR1 is LGHNA and CDR2 is YSLEER. CDR3 loop: CASSQDMAGNYGYTF. DNA of the CDR3: TGCGCCAGCAGCCAAGATATGGCAGGGAACTATGGCTACACCTTC.

This clonotype is judged medium-sized. J is TRBJ2-1 and V is TRBV5-4; TRBD2 aligns across 16 bases. The CDR3 loop spans 19 amino acids. Germline lookup yields CDR1 SGHNT and CDR2 YYREEE (reference sequence). The ends lost 2 bases at V and 1 base at J; junction bases unmatched: 6. CDR3 nucleotide sequence: TGTGCCAGCAGCTTTCCGGGACTAGCGGGGGGGCGGTCCTACAATGAGCAGTTCTTC. This encodes CASSFPGLAGGRSYNEQFF.

This chain uses TRBV5-1 with TRBJ1-1; D might be TRBD1 (6 bases). This CDR3 is built from 14 residues. V lost 1 base and J lost 6, with 13 bases in between. Germline CDR1 SGHRS, CDR2 YFSETQ. The CDR3 loop is CASSLRTEGAEAFF. The CDR3 bases are TGCGCCAGCAGCTTGCGGACAGAGGGTGCTGAAGCTTTCTTT. The whole variable domain, remainder taken from reference TRBV5-1 and TRBJ1-1, is KAGVTQTPRYLIKTRGQQVTLSCSPISGHRSVSWYQQTPGQGLQFLFEYFSETQRNKGNFPGRFSGRQFSNSRSEMNVSTLELGDSALYLCASSLRTEGAEAFFGQGTRLTVV.

This clonotype is classed as medium-sized. The chain has TRBV30 and TRBJ1-5; no firm D call. CDR3 size: 15 residues. The germline V and J ends were trimmed by 0 bases and 1 base, with 10 bases remaining between them. Germline V gene lookup returns CDR1 GTSNPN and CDR2 SVGIG (reference sequence). The CDR3 DNA follows: TGTGCCTGGAGTGTTGGGCACGGAAGCAATCAGCCCCAGCATTTT. This codes for CAWSVGHGSNQPQHF.

This clonotype is labeled large. The gene calls are TRBV27 and TRBJ1-2, with TRBD1 identical over 8 bases. Germline V lookup: CDR1 MNHEY, CDR2 SMNVEV (reference sequence). Trimming at V came to 0 bases and at J to 4 bases, leaving 4 bases not matched to a gene. The CDR3 is 15 amino acids. DNA for the CDR3: TGTGCCAGCAGTTTATCGGGGACAGGCCCCTATGGCTACACCTTC. Protein sequence: CASSLSGTGPYGYTF.

Worth noting for this clonotype: A much larger clone lies a single base off, so this may be a read error. V gene TRBV27 combines with J gene TRBJ1-3, with D uncertain. V lost 5 bases and J 4 bases, leaving 9 bases between the germline ends. Germline lookup yields CDR1 MNHEY and CDR2 SMNVEV (reference sequence). This CDR3 has 13 residues. The CDR3 DNA sequence: TGTGCCAGCAGTGTATTAACCGGAAACACCATATATTTT. Translated: CASSVLTGNTIYF.

The chain recombines TRBV28 with TRBJ1-5; D unclear. The CDR3 extends over 16 amino acids. The germline V and J ends were trimmed by 7 bases and 0 bases, with 16 bases remaining between them. The germline V gene encodes CDR1 MDHEN and CDR2 SYDVKM. The CDR3, as DNA: TGTGCCAGCACCCCGAGGGCAACTCTTAGCAATCAGCCCCAGCATTTT. This translates into CASTPRATLSNQPQHF.

The chain carries TRBV23-1 and TRBJ1-3; the D gene is possibly TRBD1 (5 bases). TRBV23-1 counts as an open reading frame of uncertain function. The length of the CDR3 is 17 residues. The V and J ends lost 3 bases and 0 bases respectively, with 15 bases between them. CDR3 protein: CASSHLGPKSSGNTIYF. Written as DNA, the CDR3 is TGCGCCAGCAGTCACTTGGGACCCAAGAGCTCTGGAAACACCATATATTTT.

By proportion, this clonotype is medium-sized. This chain connects TRBV7-6 to TRBJ1-3, with D unclear. V lost 5 bases, J lost 7 bases, and 27 bases lay in between. The V gene's germline CDR1 is SGHVS and CDR2 FNYEAQ. The CDR3 has 18 residues. DNA for the CDR3: TGTGCCAGCAGCCCCTCCGCTCACCGGGCCTATGGGAGGAACACCATATATTTT. Protein sequence: CASSPSAHRAYGRNTIYF.

The chain uses TRBV20-1 and TRBJ1-1; maybe TRBD1 (5 bases). The germline V gene has CDR1 DFQATT and CDR2 SNEGSKA (reference sequence). The CDR3 totals 15 residues. Trimming pared 3 bases from V and 8 bases from J, leaving 22 bases between. CDR3 residues: CSARTDDGDVGEAFF. For the CDR3, the DNA is TGCAGTGCTAGGACGGACGATGGGGACGTTGGGGAAGCTTTCTTT.

By share, this clonotype counts as medium-sized. The genes are TRBV7-2 and TRBJ2-5, with 8 bases fitting TRBD2. Germline CDR1 and CDR2: SGHTA and FQGNSA. V trimming: 5 bases; J trimming: 5 bases; junction bases outside the gene matches: 19. The CDR3 consists of 18 residues. CDR3 sequence: CASSQYTRLRGARETQYF. DNA of the CDR3: TGTGCCAGCAGCCAATACACACGCTTGCGGGGGGCGAGGGAGACCCAGTACTTC.

This chain links TRBV10-2 with TRBJ2-7; TRBD1 might be the D (6 bases). Germline CDR1 reads WSHSY; CDR2 reads SAAADI. Trimming cost V 3 bases and J 5 bases, with 14 bases left between them. CDR3 length: 14 amino acids. The CDR3, as DNA: TGCGCCAGCAGTGAACGTTACAGGGCCCACGAGCAGTACTTC. Translated: CASSERYRAHEQYF.

By frequency in the sample, this clonotype is large (0.1 to 1%). The V call is TRBV6-5, the J call TRBJ2-3, with D perhaps given as TRBD1 or TRBD2 (5 bases each). The V end lost 2 bases, the J end lost 4 bases, and 16 bases lay between the germline ends. CDR1 is MNHEY and CDR2 is SVGAGI in the germline V gene. This CDR3 comprises 16 residues. The CDR3 protein is CASSYMALQGPDTQYF. The DNA of the CDR3 is TGTGCCAGCAGTTACATGGCATTGCAGGGACCAGATACGCAGTATTTT.

This chain connects TRBV20-1 to TRBJ2-2, with D possibly being TRBD2 (5 bases). The CDR3 is 14 amino acids. Trimming removed 6 bases from V and 6 bases from J, with 17 bases in between. The germline gives CDR1 DFQATT, CDR2 SNEGSKA (reference sequence). In DNA, the CDR3 is TGCAGTGCAGCCCCGGGGAGACTACCCGGGGAGCTGTTTTTT. Amino acids: CSAAPGRLPGELFF.

This clonotype is categorized as medium-sized (0.01 to 0.1%). The chain joins TRBV27 to TRBJ2-3, with TRBD2 identical over 9 bases. Germline values: CDR1 MNHEY, CDR2 SMNVEV (reference sequence). The CDR3 length is 15 residues. Trimming took 3 bases from V and 4 from J; bases not matched to a gene: 5. The CDR3: CASSFRGRAADTQYF. The CDR3 bases are TGTGCCAGCAGTTTCCGCGGGAGGGCCGCAGATACGCAGTATTTT.

This clonotype counts as large. CDR3 sequence reads: CAFGQGGSGNTIYF. The CDR3 nucleotides are TGTGCCTTCGGGCAAGGCGGCTCTGGAAACACCATATATTTT. V and J are TRBV30 and TRBJ1-3; no reliable D call. CDR3 length equals 14 residues. Trimming removed 7 bases at V and 0 bases at J, with 13 bases between. Looked up from germline, CDR1 is GTSNPN and CDR2 is SVGIG (reference sequence).

Sample share makes this clonotype large. The chain employs TRBV30 and TRBJ2-3, with D tentatively TRBD1 (5 bases). CDR3 length equals 15 residues. V lost 4 bases and J 0 bases, leaving 14 bases between the germline ends. The germline CDR1 and CDR2 sequences are GTSNPN and SVGIG (reference sequence). CDR3 residues: CAWNKKGSSTDTQYF. Written as DNA, the CDR3 is TGTGCCTGGAACAAAAAGGGGTCCAGCACAGATACGCAGTATTTT.

Relative to its sample, this clonotype is medium-sized. CDR3 in DNA: TGTGCCAGCAGTTTAGTGTCGGGAGGAGTGAATGAGCAGTTCTTC. Amino acid sequence: CASSLVSGGVNEQFF. The V call is TRBV12-3 or TRBV12-4, the J call TRBJ2-1, with 7 bases identical to TRBD2. The CDR3 totals 15 residues. The trim removed 1 base at V and 7 bases at J, leaving 7 bases unmatched.

By sample fraction, this clonotype is large. V usage is TRBV6-1 and J usage is TRBJ2-7; 7 nucleotides agree with TRBD1. V was pared by 6 bases and J by 6 bases, with 11 bases of the junction left unmatched. This CDR3 spans 14 amino acids. The germline gives CDR1 MNHNS, CDR2 SASEGT. Here the CDR3 DNA reads TGTGCCAGCAGCGAGACAGGGCTTCAGGCCGAGCAGTACTTC. Translated: CASSETGLQAEQYF.